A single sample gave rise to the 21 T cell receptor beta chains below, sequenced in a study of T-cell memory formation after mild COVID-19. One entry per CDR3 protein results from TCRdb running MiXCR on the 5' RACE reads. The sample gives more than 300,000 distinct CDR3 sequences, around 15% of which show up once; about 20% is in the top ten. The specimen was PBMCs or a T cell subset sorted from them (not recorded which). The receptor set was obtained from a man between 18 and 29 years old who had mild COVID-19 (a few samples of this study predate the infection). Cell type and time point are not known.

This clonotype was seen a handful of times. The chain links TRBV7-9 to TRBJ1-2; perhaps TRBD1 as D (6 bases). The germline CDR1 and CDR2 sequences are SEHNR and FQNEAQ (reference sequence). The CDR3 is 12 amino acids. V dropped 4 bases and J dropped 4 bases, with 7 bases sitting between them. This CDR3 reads CASSWTAYGYTF. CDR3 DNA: TGTGCCAGCAGCTGGACAGCCTATGGCTACACCTTC.

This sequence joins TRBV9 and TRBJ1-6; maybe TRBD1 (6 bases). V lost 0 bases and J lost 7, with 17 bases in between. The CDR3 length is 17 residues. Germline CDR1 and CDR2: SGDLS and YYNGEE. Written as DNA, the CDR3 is TGTGCCAGCAGCGTAGGTGCCGGGGGCGCCTCAAATTCACCCCTCCACTTT. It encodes CASSVGAGGASNSPLHF.

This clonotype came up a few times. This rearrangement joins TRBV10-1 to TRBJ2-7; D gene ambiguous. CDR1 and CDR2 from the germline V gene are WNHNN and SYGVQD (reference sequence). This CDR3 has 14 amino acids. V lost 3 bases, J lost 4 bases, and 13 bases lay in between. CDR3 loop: CASSDSVQIYEQYF. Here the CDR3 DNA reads TGCGCCAGCAGTGATTCGGTCCAGATATACGAGCAGTACTTC.

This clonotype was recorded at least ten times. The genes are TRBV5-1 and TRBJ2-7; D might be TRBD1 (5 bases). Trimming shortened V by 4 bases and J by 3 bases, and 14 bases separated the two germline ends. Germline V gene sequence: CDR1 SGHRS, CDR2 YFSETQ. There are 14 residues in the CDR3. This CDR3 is CASSPGAEGYEQYF. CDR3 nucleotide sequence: TGCGCCAGCAGCCCTGGGGCGGAAGGCTACGAGCAGTACTTC.

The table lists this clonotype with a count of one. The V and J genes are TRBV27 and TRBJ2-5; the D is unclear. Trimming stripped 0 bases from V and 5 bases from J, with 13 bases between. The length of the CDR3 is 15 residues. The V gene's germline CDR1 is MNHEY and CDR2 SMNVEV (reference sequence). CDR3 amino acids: CASSLSRDFGETQYF. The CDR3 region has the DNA TGTGCCAGCAGTTTATCTCGCGACTTCGGCGAGACCCAGTACTTC.

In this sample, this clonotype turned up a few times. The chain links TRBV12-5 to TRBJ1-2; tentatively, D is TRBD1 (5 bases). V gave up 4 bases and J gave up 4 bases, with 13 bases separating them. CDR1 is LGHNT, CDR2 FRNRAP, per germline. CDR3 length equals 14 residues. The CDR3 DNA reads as TGTGCTAGTGGTTCGGTTTTGACAGCCTATGGCTACACCTTC. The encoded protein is CASGSVLTAYGYTF. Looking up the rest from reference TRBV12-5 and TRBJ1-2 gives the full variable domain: DARVTQTPRHKVTEMGQEVTMRCQPILGHNTVFWYRQTMMQGLELLAYFRNRAPLDDSGMPKDRFSAEMPDATLATLKIQPSEPRDSAVYFCASGSVLTAYGYTFGSGTRLTVV.

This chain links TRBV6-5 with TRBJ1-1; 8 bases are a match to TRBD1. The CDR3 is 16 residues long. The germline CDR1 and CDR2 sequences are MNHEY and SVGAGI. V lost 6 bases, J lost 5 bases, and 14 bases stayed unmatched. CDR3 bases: TGTGCCAGCAGGGGCACAGGGGGACGGGGGGGTACTGAAGCTTTCTTT. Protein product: CASRGTGGRGGTEAFF.

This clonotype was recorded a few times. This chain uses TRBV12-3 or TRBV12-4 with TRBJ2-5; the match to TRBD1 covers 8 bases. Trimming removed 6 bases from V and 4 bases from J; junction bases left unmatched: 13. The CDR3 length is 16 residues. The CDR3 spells CASRRQGYAWRETQYF. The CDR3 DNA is TGTGCCAGCAGAAGACAGGGGTATGCCTGGCGAGAGACCCAGTACTTC.

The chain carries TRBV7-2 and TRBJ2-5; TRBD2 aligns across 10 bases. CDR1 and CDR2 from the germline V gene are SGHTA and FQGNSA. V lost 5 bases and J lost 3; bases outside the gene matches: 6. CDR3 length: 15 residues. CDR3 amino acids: CASSTPLAGEETQYF. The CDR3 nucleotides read TGTGCCAGCAGCACACCGCTAGCGGGGGAAGAGACCCAGTACTTC.

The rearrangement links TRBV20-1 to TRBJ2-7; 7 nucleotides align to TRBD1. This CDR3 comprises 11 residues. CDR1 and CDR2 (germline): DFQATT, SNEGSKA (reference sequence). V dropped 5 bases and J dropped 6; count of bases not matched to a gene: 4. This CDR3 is CSAAQGVEQYF. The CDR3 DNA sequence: TGCAGTGCTGCCCAGGGGGTCGAGCAGTACTTC.

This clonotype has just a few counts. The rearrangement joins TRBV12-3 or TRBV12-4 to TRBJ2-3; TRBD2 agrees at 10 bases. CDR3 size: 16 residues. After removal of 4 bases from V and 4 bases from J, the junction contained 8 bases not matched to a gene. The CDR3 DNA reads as TGTGCCAGCAGTTCTGTCAGCGGGGGGGCATCAGATACGCAGTATTTT. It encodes CASSSVSGGASDTQYF.

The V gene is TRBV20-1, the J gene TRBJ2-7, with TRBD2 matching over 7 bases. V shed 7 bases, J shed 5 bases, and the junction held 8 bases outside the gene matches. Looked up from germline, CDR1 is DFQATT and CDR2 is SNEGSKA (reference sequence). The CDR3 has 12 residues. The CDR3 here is CSVARRGDEQYV. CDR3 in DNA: TGCAGTGTCGCCCGACGGGGGGACGAGCAGTACGTC.

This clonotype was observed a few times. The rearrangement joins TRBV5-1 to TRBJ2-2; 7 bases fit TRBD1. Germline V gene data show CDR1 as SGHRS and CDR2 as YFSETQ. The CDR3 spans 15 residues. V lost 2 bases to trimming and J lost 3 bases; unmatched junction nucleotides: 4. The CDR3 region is CASSFTGVDTGELFF. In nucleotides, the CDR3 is TGCGCCAGCAGCTTTACAGGGGTAGACACCGGGGAGCTGTTTTTT.

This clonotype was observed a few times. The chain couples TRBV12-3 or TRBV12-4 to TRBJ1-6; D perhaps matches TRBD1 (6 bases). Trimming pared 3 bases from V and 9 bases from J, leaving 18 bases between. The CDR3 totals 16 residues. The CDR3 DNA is TGTGCCAGCAGTTTTAAGGGGGGAATTTCGGGTTCACCCCTCCACTTT. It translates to CASSFKGGISGSPLHF.

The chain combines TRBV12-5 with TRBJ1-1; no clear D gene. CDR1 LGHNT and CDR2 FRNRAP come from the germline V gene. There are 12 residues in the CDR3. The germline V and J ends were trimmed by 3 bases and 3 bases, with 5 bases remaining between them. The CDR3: CASGFGYTEAFF. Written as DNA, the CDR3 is TGTGCTAGTGGTTTCGGGTACACTGAAGCTTTCTTT.

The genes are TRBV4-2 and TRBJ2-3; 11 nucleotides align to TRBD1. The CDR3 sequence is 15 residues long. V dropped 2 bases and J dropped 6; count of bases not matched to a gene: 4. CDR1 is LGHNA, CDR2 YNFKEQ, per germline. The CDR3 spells CASSQTGQGADTQYF. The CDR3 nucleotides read TGTGCCAGCAGCCAAACCGGACAGGGGGCGGATACGCAGTATTTT.

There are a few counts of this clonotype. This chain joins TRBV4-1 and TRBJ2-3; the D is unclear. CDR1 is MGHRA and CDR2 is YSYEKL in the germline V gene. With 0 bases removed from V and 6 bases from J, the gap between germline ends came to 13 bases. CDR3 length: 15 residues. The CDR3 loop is CASSQERVGVDTQYF. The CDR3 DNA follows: TGCGCCAGCAGCCAAGAAAGGGTCGGCGTCGATACGCAGTATTTT.

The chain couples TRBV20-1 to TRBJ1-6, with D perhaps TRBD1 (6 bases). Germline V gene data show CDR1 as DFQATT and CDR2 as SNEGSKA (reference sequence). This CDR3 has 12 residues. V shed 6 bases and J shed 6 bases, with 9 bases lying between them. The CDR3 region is CSAIGGNSPLHF. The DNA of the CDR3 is TGCAGTGCCATAGGGGGTAATTCACCCCTCCACTTT.

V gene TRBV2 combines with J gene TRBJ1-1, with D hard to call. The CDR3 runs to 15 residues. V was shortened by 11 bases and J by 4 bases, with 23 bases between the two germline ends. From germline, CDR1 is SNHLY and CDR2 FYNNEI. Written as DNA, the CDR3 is TGTGCCCTGGGTCTAGCTTCTCTGGGTGGCACTGAAGCTTTCTTT. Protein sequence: CALGLASLGGTEAFF.

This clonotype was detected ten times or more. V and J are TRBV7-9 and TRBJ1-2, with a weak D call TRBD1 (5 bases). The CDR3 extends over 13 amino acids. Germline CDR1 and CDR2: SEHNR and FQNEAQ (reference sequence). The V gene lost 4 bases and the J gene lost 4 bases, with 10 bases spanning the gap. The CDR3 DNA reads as TGTGCCAGCAGCTACGACAGCCTCTATGGCTACACCTTC. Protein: CASSYDSLYGYTF.

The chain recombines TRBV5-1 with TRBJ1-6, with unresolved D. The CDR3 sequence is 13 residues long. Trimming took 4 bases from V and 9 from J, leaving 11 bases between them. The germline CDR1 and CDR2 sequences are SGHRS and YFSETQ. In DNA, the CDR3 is TGCGCCAGCAGCCTGAGCGGGATTTCACCCCTCCACTTT. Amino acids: CASSLSGISPLHF.